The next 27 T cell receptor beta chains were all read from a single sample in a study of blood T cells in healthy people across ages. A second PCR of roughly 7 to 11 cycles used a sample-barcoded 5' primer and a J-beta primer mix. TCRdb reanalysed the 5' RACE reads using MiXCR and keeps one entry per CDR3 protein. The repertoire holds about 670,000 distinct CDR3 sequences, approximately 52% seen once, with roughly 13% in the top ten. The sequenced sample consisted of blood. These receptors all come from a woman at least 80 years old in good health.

In DNA, the CDR3 is TGTGCCAGTAGTTGGGATGGGGCCTACAATGAGCAGTTCTTC. Its protein is CASSWDGAYNEQFF. The rearrangement uses TRBV19 and TRBJ2-1; D is ambiguous. The germline CDR1 and CDR2 sequences are LNHDA and SQIVND (reference sequence). The CDR3 contains 14 residues. Trimming left V 5 bases short and J 2 bases short, with 10 bases between.

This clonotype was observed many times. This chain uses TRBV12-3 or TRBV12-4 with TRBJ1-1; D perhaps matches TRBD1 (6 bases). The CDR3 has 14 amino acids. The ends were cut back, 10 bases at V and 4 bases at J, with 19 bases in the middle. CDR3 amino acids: CATLRGLQGTEAFF. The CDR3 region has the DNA TGTGCCACCCTCAGGGGCCTCCAGGGCACTGAAGCTTTCTTT.

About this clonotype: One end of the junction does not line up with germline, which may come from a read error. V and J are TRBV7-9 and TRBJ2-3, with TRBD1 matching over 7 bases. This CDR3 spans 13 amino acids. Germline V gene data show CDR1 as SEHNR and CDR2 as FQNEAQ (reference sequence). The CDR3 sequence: CASGDRVPDTHYF. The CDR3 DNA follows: TGTGCCAGCGGTGACAGGGTTCCAGATACGCATTATTTT. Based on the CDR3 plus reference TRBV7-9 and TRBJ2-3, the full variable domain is DTGVSQNPRHKITKRGQNVTFRCDPISEHNRLYWYRQTLGQGPEFLTYFQNEAQLEKSRLLSDRFSAERPKGSFSTLEIQRTEQGDSAMYLCASGDRVPDTHYFGPGTRLTVL.

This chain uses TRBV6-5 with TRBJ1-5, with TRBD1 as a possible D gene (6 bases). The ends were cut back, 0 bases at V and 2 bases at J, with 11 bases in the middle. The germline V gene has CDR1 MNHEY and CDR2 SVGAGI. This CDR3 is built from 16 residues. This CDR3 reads CASSYSRTVGNQPQHF. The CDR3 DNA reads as TGTGCCAGCAGTTACTCCCGGACAGTTGGCAATCAGCCCCAGCATTTT.

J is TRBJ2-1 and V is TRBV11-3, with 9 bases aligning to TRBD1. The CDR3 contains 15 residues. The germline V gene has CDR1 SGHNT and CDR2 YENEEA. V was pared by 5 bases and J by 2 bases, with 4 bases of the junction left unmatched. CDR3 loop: CASSLQGAAYNEQFF. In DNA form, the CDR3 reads TGTGCCAGCAGCCTACAGGGGGCCGCCTACAATGAGCAGTTCTTC.

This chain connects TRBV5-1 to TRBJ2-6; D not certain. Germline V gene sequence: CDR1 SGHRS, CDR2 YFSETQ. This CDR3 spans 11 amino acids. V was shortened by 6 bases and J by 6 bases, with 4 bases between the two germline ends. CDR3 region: CASMEANVLTF. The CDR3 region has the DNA TGCGCCAGCATGGAGGCCAACGTCCTGACTTTC.

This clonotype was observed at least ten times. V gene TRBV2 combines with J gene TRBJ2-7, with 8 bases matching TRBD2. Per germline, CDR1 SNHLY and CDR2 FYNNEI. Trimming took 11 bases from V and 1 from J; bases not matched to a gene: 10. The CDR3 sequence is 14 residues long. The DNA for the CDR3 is TGTGCCGACTCCCGCACTAGCGGATCCTACGAGCAGTACTTC. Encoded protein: CADSRTSGSYEQYF.

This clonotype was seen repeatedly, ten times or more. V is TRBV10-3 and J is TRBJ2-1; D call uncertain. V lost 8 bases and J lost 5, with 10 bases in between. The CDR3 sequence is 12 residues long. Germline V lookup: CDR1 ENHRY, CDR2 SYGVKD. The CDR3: CAIAGNNNEQFF. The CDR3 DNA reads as TGTGCCATCGCCGGAAACAACAATGAGCAGTTCTTC.

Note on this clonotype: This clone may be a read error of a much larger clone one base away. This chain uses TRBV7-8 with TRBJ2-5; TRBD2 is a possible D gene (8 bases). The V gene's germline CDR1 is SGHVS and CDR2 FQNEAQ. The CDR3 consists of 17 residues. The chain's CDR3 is CARSQGGGTRLQETQYF. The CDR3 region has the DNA TGTGCCCGCAGTCAGGGGGGTGGGACTAGACTTCAAGAGACCCAGTACTTC.

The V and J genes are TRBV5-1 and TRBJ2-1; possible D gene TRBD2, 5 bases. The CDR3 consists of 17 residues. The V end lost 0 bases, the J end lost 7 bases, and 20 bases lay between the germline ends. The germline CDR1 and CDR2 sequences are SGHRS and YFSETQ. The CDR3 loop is CASSLGGKDCGANEQFF. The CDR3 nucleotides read TGCGCCAGCAGCTTGGGAGGTAAGGACTGTGGTGCAAATGAGCAGTTCTTC.

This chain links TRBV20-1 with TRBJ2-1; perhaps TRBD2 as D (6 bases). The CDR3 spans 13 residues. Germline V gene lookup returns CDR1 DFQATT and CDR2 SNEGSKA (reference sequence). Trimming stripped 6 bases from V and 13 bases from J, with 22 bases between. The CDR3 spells CSARLVPAETQFF. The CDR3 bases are TGCAGTGCGAGACTAGTCCCCGCGGAGACCCAGTTCTTC.

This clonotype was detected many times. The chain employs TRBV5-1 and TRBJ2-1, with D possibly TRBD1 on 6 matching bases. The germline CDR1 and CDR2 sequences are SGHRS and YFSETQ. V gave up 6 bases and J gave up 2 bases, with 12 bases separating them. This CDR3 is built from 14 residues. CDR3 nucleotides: TGCGCCAGCACCCCGGACAGTACCTACAATGAGCAGTTCTTC. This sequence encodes CASTPDSTYNEQFF.

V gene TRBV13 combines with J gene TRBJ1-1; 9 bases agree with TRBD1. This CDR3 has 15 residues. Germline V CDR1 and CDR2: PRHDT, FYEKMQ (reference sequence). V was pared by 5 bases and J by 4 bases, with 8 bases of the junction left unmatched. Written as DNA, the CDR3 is TGTGCCAGCAGCCCGGGACAGGGAGCGAGCACTGAAGCTTTCTTT. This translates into CASSPGQGASTEAFF.

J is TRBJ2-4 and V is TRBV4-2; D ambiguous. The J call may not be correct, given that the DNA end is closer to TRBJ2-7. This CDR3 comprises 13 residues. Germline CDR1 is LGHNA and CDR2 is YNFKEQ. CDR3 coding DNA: TGTGCCAGCAGCCAAGATAAGGGCTACGAGCAGTACTTC. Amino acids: CASSQDKGYEQYF.

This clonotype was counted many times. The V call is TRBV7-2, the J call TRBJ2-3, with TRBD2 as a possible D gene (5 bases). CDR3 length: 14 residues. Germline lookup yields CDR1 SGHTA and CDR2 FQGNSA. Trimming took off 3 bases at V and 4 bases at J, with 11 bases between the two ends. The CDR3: CASSLASPADTQYF. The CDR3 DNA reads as TGTGCCAGCAGCTTGGCTAGCCCGGCAGATACGCAGTATTTT.

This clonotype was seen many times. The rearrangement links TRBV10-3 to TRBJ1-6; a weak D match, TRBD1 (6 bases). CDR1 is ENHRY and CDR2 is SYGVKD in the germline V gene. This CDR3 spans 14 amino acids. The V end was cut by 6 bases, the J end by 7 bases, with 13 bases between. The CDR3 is CAISDGQINSPLHF. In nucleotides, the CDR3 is TGTGCCATCAGCGACGGACAGATCAATTCACCCCTCCACTTT.

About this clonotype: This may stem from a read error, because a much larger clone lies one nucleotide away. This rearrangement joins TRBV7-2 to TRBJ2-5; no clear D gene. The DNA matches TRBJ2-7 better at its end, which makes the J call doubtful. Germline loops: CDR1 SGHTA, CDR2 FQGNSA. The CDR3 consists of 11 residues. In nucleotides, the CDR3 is TGTGCCAGCGGCCTCGTATCCGAGCAGTACTTC. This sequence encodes CASGLVSEQYF.

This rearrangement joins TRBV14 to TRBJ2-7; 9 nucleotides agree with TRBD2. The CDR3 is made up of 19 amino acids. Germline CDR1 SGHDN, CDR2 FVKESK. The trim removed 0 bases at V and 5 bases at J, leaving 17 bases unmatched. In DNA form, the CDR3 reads TGTGCCAGCAGCCAAGAGTTGGGGCTAGCGGGGACGACCGGGAACGAGCAGTACTTC. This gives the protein CASSQELGLAGTTGNEQYF.

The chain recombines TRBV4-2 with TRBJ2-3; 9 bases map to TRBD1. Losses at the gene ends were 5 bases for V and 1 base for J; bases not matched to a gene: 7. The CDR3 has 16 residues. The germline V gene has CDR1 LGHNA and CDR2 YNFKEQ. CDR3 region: CASSGSGDRGTDTQYF. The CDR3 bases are TGTGCCAGCAGCGGGAGTGGGGACAGGGGCACAGATACGCAGTATTTT.

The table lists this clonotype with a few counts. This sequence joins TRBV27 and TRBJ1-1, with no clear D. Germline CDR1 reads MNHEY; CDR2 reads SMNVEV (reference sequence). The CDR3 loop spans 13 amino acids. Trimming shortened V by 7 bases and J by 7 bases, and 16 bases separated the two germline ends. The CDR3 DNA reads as TGTGCCAGCAAGGAGGGCGGCCGGGGTGAAGCTTTCTTT. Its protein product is CASKEGGRGEAFF.

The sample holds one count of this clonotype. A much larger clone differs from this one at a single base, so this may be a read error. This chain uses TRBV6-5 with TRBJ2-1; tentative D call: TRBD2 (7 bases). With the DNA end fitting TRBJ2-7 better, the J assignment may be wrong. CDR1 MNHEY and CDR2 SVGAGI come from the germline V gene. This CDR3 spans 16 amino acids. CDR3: CASSTGGLNSYNEQYF. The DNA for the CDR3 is TGTGCCAGCAGTACGGGGGGCCTTAACTCCTACAATGAGCAGTACTTC.

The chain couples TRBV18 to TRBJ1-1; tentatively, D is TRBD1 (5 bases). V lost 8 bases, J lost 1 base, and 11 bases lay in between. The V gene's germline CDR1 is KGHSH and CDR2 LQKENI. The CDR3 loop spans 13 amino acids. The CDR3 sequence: CASQGRENTEAFF. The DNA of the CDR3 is TGTGCCAGCCAGGGACGGGAGAACACTGAAGCTTTCTTT.

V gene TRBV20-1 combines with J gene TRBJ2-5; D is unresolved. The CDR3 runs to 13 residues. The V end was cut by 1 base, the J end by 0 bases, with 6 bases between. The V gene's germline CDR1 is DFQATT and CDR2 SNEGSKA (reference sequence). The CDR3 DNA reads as TGCAGTGCTAGAGCACAGTACCAAGAGACCCAGTACTTC. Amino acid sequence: CSARAQYQETQYF.

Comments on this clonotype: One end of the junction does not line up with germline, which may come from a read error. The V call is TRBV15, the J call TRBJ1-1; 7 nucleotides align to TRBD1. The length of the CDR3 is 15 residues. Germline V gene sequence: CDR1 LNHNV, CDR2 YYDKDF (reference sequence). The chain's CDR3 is CVTSTPGQMNTEAFF. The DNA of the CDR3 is TGTGTCACCAGCACCCCGGGACAGATGAACACTGAAGCTTTCTTT.

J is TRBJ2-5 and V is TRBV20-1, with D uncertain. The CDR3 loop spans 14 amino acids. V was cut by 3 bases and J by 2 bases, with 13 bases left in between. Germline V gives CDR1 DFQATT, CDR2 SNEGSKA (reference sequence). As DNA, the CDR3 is TGCAGTGCTAGGTCCCCGAACTTACAAGAGACCCAGTACTTC. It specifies CSARSPNLQETQYF.

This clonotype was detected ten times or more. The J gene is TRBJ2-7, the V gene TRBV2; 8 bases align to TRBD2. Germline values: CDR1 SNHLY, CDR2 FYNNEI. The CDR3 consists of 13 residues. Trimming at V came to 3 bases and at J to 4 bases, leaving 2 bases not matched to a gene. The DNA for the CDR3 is TGTGCCAGCAGTGACGGGACTAGGTACGAGCAGTACTTC. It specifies CASSDGTRYEQYF.

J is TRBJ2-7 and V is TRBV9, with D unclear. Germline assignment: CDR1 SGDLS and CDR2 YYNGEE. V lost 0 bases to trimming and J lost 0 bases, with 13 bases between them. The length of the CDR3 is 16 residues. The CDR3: CASSVDPGESSYEQYF. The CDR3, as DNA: TGTGCCAGCAGCGTAGACCCAGGAGAGAGCTCCTACGAGCAGTACTTC.